The T cell receptor beta chain under discussion was sequenced for a study of blood T cell repertoires in COVID-19. Looking at the study overall: Sites across the United States, Italy and Spain contributed samples from acute and convalescent COVID-19.

V dropped 4 bases and J dropped 5 bases, with 8 bases sitting between them. Germline V CDR1 and CDR2: KGHSH, LQKENI. There are 12 residues in the CDR3. Clones were sequenced by immunoSEQ multiplex PCR, and TCRdb holds only the in-frame ones, with some missing. This repertoire shows roughly 440,000 clones, about 87% found once; its top ten account for roughly an eighth. Enrolment of Seattle patients took place during active infection, and they were followed longitudinally. The sequence was obtained from a woman aged 50 to 65 with COVID-19, enrolled during active disease. Sequencing input: peripheral blood. This chain joins TRBV18 and TRBJ2-5; D gene uncertain. For the CDR3, the DNA is TGTGCCAGCTCACACCCCGGGGAGACCCAGTACTTC. Its translation: CASSHPGETQYF.